This passage covers 2 T cell receptor beta chains from one sample sequenced in a study of CXCR3 chemokines and chemotherapy response in bladder cancer. One entry per CDR3 protein results from TCRdb running MiXCR on the PCR reads. The top ten hold around 40% of the sample, which has over 2,500 distinct CDR3 sequences, about 10% seen once. Collection of the sample occurred from a patient whose treatment included neoadjuvant chemotherapy. Receptors originate from a human donor with bladder cancer that responded to neoadjuvant chemotherapy.

Within the sample, this clonotype is large. J is TRBJ2-7 and V is TRBV6-2 or TRBV6-3, with D hard to call. V was shortened by 5 bases and J by 5 bases, with 10 bases between the two germline ends. Germline V lookup: CDR1 MNHEY, CDR2 SVGEGT. This CDR3 is 12 amino acids long. The DNA for the CDR3 is TGTGCCAGCAGTCCAAGTAGGAACGAGCAGTACTTC. This codes for CASSPSRNEQYF.

This clonotype was seen at least ten times. The CDR3 DNA follows: TGTGCCAGCTCACCCAAACAGGGGGCCCTCTCTGGGGCCAACGTCCTGACTTTC. Its translation: CASSPKQGALSGANVLTF. The rearrangement joins TRBV18 to TRBJ2-6; 9 nucleotides align to TRBD1. Trimming at V came to 3 bases and at J to 0 bases, leaving 6 bases not matched to a gene. The CDR3 consists of 18 residues. CDR1 KGHSH and CDR2 LQKENI come from the germline V gene.